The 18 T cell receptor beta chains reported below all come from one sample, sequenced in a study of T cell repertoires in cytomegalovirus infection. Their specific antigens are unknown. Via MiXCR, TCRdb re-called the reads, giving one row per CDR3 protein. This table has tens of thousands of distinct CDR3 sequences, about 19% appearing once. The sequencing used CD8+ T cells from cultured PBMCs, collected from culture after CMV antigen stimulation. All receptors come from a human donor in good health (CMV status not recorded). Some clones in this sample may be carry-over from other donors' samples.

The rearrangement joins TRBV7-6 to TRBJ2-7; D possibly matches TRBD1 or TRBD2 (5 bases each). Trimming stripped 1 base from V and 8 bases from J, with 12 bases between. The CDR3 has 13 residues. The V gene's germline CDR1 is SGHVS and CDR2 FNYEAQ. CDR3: CASSLGGPQQQYF. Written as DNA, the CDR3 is TGTGCCAGCAGCTTAGGGGGACCGCAGCAGCAGTACTTC.

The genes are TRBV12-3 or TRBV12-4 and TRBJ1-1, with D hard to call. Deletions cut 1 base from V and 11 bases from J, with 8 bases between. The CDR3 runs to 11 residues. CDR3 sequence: CASSLVGWAFF. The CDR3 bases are TGTGCCAGCAGTTTAGTGGGGTGGGCTTTCTTT.

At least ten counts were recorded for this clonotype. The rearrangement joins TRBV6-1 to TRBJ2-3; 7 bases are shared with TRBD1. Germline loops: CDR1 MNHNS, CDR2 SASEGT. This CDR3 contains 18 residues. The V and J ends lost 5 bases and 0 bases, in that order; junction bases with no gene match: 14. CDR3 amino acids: CASSPDREVRGSTDTQYF. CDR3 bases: TGTGCCAGCAGTCCAGACAGGGAAGTTAGGGGAAGCACAGATACGCAGTATTTT.

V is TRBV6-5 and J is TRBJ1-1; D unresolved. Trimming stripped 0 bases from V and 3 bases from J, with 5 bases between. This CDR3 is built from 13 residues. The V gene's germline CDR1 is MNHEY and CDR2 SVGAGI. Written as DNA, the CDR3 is TGTGCCAGCAGTTACTCTGAGGACACTGAAGCTTTCTTT. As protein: CASSYSEDTEAFF.

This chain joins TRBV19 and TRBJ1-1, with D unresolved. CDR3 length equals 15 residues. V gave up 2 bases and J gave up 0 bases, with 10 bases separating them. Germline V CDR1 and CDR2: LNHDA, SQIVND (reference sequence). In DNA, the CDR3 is TGTGCCAGTAGTATATGGGTAGGCATGAACACTGAAGCTTTCTTT. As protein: CASSIWVGMNTEAFF.

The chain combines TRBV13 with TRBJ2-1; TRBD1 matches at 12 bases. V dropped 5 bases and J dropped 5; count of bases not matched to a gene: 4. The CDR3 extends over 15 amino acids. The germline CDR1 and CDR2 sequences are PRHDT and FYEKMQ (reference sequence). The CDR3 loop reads CASSPGTGGNNEQFF. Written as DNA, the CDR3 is TGTGCCAGCAGCCCCGGGACAGGGGGCAACAATGAGCAGTTCTTC.

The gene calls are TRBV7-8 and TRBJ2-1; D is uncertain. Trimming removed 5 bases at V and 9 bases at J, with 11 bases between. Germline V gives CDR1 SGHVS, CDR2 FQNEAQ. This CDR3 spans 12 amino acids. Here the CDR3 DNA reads TGTGCCAGCAGCCAACACGCGGTTGAGCAGTTCTTC. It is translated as CASSQHAVEQFF.

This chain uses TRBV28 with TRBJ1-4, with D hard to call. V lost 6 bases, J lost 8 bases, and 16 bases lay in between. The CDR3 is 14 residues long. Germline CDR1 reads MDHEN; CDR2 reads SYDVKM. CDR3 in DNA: TGTGCCAGCAGCCCCGTACGGGTTGGGGAAAAACTGTTTTTT. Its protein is CASSPVRVGEKLFF.

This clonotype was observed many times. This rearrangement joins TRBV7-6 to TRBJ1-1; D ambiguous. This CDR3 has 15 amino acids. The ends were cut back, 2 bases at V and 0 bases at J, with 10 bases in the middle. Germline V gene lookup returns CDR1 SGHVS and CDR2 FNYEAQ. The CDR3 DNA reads TGTGCCAGCAGCTTAACCGGACCTTTGAACACTGAAGCTTTCTTT. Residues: CASSLTGPLNTEAFF.

DNA for the CDR3: TGTGCCAGCAGCTTAGGGGGGGACAGGACCTACGAGCAGTACTTC. Translated, it gives CASSLGGDRTYEQYF. The rearrangement joins TRBV11-2 to TRBJ2-7, with 8 positions matching TRBD1. This CDR3 contains 15 residues. Germline V CDR1 and CDR2: SGHAT, FQNNGV. V shed 1 base and J 2 bases; nucleotides not matched to a gene: 4.

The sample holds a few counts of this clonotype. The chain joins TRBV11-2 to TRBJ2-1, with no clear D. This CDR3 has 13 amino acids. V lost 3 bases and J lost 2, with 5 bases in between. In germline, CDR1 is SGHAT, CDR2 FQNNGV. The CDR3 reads CASSFEAYNEQFF. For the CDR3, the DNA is TGTGCCAGCAGCTTTGAGGCCTACAATGAGCAGTTCTTC.

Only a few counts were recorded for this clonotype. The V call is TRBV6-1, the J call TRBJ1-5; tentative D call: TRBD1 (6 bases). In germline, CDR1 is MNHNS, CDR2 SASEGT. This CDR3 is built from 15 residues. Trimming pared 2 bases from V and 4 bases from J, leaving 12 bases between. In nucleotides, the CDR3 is TGTGCCAGCAGTGAATGGGGGGGCTCGAATCAGCCCCAGCATTTT. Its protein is CASSEWGGSNQPQHF.

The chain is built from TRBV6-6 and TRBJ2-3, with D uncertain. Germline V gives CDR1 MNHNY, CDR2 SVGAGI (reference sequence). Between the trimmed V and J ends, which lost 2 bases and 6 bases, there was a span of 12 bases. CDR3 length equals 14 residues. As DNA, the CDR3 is TGTGCCAGCAGTTACAGTCGGGTTTTCGATACGCAGTATTTT. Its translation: CASSYSRVFDTQYF.

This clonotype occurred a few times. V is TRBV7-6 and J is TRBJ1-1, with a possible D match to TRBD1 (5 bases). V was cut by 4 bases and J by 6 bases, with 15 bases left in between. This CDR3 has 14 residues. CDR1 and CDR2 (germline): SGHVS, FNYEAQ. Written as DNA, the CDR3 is TGTGCCAGCAGCTCGCAGGGCCTGATGGCTGAAGCTTTCTTT. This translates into CASSSQGLMAEAFF.

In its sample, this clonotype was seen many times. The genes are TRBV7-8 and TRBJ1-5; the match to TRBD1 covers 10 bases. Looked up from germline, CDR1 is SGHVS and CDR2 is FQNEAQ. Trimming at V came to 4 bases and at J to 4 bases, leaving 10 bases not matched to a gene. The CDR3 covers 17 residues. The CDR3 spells CASSSTGQGRVNQPQHF. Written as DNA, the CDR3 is TGTGCCAGCAGCTCGACGGGACAGGGGAGGGTAAATCAGCCCCAGCATTTT.

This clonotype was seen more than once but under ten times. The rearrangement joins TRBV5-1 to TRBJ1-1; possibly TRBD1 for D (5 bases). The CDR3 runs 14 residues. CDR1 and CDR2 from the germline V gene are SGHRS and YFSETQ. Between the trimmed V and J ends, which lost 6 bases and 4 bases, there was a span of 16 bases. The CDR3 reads CASNPGSGGTEAFF. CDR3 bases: TGCGCCAGCAATCCAGGGAGTGGAGGCACTGAAGCTTTCTTT.

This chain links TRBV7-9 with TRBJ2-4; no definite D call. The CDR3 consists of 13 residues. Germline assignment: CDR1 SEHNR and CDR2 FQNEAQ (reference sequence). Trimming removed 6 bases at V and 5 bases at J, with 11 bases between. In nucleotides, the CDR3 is TGTGCCAGCAGTCTAGTCGGCCAAAACATTCAGTACTTC. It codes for CASSLVGQNIQYF.

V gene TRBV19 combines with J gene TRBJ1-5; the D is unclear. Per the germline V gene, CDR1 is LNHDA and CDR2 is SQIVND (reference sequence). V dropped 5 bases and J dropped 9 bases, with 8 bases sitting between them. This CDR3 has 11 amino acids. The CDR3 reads CASSSRGPQHF. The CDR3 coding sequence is TGTGCCAGTAGTTCCAGAGGGCCCCAGCATTTT.